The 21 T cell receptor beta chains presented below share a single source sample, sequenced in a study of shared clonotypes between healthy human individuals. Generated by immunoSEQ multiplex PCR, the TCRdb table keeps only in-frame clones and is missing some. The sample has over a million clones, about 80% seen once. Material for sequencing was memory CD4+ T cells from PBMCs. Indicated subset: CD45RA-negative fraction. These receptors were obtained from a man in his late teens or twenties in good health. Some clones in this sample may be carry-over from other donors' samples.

The CDR3 spells CASSYIGWGANVLTF. The CDR3 DNA reads as TGTGCCAGCAGTTATATAGGTTGGGGGGCCAACGTCCTGACTTTC. V usage is TRBV2 and J usage is TRBJ2-6; no firm D call. This CDR3 region has 15 residues. Germline V gene data show CDR1 as SNHLY and CDR2 as FYNNEI. V was pared by 5 bases and J by 4 bases, with 12 bases between.

The CDR3 DNA reads as TGTGCCACCAGCCGTTCAGGGGTAATCGGCACTGAAGCTTTCTTT. It is translated as CATSRSGVIGTEAFF. The chain employs TRBV15 and TRBJ1-1; TRBD1 is a possible D gene (6 bases). V was cut by 5 bases and J by 4 bases, with 17 bases left in between. Germline loops: CDR1 LNHNV, CDR2 YYDKDF (reference sequence). This CDR3 is built from 15 residues.

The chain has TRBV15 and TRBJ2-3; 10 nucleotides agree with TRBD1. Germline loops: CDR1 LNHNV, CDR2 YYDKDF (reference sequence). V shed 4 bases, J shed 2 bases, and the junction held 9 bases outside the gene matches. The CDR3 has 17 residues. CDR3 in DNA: TGTGCCACCAGCAAGTGGGGACAGGGGACCGCCACAGATACGCAGTATTTT. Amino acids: CATSKWGQGTATDTQYF.

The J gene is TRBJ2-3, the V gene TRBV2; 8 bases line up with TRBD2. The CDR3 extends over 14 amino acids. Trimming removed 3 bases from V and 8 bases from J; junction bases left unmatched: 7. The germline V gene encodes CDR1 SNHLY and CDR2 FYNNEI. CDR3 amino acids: CASSDGRASRTQYF. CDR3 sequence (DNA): TGTGCCAGCAGTGACGGGAGGGCCAGCCGTACGCAGTATTTT. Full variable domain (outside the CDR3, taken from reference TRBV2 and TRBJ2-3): EPEVTQTPSHQVTQMGQEVILRCVPISNHLYFYWYRQILGQKVEFLVSFYNNEISEKSEIFDDQFSVERPDGSNFTLKIRSTKLEDSAMYFCASSDGRASRTQYFGPGTRLTVL.

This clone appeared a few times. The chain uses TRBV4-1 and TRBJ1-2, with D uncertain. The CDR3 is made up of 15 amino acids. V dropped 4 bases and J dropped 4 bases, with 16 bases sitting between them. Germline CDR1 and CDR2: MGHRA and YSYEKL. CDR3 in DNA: TGCGCCAGCAGCCCGAATACCTTAGGACTCTATGGCTACACCTTC. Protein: CASSPNTLGLYGYTF.

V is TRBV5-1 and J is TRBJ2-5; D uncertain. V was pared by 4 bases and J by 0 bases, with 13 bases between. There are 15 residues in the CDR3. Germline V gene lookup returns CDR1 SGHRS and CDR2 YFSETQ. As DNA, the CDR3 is TGCGCCAGCAGCCCAATTATACAGAACCAAGAGACCCAGTACTTC. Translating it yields CASSPIIQNQETQYF.

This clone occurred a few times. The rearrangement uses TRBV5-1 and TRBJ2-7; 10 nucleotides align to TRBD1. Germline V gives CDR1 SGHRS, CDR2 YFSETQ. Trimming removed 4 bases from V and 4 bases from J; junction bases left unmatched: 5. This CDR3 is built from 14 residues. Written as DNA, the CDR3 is TGCGCCAGCAGCCTCCGGGACAGGGGTTACGAGCAGTACTTC. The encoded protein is CASSLRDRGYEQYF.

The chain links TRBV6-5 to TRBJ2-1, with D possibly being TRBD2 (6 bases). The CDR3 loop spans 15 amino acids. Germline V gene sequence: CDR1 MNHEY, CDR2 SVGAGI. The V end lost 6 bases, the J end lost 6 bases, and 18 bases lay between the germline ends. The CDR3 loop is CASSGAGLPTNEQFF. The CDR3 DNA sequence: TGTGCCAGCAGCGGCGCCGGACTACCTACCAATGAGCAGTTCTTC.

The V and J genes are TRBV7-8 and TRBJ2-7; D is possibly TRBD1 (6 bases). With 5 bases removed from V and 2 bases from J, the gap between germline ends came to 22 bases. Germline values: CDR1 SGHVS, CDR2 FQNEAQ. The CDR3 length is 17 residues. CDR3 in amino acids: CASSPAVWQGTPYEQYF. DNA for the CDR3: TGTGCCAGCAGCCCAGCGGTTTGGCAGGGGACCCCCTACGAGCAGTACTTC.

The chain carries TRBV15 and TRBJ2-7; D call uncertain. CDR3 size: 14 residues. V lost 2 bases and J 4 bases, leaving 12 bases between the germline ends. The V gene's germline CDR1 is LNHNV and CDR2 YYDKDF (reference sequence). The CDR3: CATSRTPTEYEQYF. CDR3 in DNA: TGTGCCACCAGCAGAACCCCGACCGAATACGAGCAGTACTTC.

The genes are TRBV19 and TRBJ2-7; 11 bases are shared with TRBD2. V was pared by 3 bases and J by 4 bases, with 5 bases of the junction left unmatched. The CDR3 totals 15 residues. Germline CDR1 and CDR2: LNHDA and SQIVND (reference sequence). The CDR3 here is CASSMTSGTGYEQYF. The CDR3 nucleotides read TGTGCCAGTAGTATGACTAGCGGGACGGGATACGAGCAGTACTTC.

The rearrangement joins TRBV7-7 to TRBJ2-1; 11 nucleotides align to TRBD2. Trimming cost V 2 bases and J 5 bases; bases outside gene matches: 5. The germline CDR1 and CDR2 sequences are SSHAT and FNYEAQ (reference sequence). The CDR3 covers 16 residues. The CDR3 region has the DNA TGTGCCAGCAGCTTACTGGGACTAGCGGACCACAATGAGCAGTTCTTC. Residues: CASSLLGLADHNEQFF.

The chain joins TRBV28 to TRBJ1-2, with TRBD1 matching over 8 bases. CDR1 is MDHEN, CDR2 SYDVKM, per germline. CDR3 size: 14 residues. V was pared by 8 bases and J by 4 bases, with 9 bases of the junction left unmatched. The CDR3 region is CASWTGSFPYGYTF. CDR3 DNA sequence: TGTGCCAGCTGGACAGGGTCGTTTCCCTATGGCTACACCTTC.

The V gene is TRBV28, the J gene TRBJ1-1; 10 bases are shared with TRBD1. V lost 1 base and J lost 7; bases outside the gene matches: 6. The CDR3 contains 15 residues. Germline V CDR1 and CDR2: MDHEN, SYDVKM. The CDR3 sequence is CASSLFGTGDLEAFF. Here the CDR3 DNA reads TGTGCCAGCAGTTTATTCGGGACAGGGGATCTTGAAGCTTTCTTT.

The CDR3 reads CASSPLRGSEYEQYF. DNA for the CDR3: TGTGCCAGCAGCCCACTTCGGGGCAGCGAGTACGAGCAGTACTTC. J is TRBJ2-7 and V is TRBV14, with D perhaps assigned TRBD1 or TRBD2 (5 bases each). Looked up from germline, CDR1 is SGHDN and CDR2 is FVKESK. The CDR3 is 15 amino acids. Trimming pared 4 bases from V and 4 bases from J, leaving 17 bases between.

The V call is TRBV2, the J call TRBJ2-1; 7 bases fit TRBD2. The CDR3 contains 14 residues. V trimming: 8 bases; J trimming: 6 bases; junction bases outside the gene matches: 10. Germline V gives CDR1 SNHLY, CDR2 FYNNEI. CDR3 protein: CASGALASLNEQFF. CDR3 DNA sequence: TGTGCCAGCGGAGCACTAGCGTCCCTCAATGAGCAGTTCTTC.

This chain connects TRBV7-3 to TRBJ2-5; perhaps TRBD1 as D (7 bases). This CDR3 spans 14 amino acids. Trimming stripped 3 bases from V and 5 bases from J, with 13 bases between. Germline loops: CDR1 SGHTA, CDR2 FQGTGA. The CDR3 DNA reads TGTGCCAGCAGCTTCCAGGGGGGTACGGAGACCCAGTACTTC. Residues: CASSFQGGTETQYF.

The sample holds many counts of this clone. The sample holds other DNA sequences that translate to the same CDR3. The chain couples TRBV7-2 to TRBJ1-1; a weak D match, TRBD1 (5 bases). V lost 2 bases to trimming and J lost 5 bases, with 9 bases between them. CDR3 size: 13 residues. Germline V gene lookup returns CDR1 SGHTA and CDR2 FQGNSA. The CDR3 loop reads CASSLRRGTEAFF. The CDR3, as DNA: TGTGCCAGCAGCTTAAGGCGGGGGACTGAAGCTTTCTTT.

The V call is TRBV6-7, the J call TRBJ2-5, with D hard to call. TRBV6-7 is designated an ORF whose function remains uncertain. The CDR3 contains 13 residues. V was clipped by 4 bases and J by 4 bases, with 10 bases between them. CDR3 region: CASSCPKRETQYF. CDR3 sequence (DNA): TGTGCCAGCAGTTGCCCTAAAAGAGAGACCCAGTACTTC.

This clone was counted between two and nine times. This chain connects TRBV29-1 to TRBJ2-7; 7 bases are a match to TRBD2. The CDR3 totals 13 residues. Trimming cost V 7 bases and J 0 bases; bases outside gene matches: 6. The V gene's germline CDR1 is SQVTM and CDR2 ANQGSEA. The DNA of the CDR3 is TGCAGCGCTGGGAGGGGTTCCTCCTACGAGCAGTACTTC. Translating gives CSAGRGSSYEQYF.

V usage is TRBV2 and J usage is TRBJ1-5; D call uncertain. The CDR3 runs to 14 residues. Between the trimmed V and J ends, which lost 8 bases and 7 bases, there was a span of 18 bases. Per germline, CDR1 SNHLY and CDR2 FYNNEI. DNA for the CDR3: TGTGCCAGCGAAGACGGGAACCCGGGGCAGCCCCAGCATTTT. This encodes CASEDGNPGQPQHF.